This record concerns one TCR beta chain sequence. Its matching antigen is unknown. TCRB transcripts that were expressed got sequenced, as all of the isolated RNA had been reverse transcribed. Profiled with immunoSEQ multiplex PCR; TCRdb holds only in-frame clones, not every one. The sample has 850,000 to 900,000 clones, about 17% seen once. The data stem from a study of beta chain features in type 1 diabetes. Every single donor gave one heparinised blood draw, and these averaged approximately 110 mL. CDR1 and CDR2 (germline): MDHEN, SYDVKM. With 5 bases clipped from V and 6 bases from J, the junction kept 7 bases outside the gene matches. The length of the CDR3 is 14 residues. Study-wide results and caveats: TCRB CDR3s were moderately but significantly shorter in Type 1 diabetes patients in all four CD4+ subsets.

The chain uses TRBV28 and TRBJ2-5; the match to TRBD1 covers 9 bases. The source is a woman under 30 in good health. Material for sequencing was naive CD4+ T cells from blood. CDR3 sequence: CASSLTGGGQTQYF. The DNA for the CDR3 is TGTGCCAGCAGTCTTACAGGGGGCGGACAGACCCAGTACTTC.